The rows below give T cell receptor beta chains drawn from one sample of a study of blood T cell repertoires in COVID-19. Sequencing was performed with immunoSEQ multiplex PCR; in TCRdb, only in-frame clones are kept and a portion is missing. The profile shows about 150,000 clones, around 84% of them singletons. Input material: peripheral blood. Receptors were obtained from a human donor in a cohort sampled during active COVID-19. Each CDR3 is given with its conserved first and last residue. The order of the fields is V gene, J gene, CDR3 protein.

TRBV9,TRBJ1-2,CASSGPQGNYGYTF
TRBV10-3,TRBJ2-7,CAISAGLAGEQYF
TRBV4-1,TRBJ2-2,CASSQVVANTGELFF
TRBV5-1,TRBJ1-6,CASSLNVGDSYNSPLHF
TRBV18,TRBJ2-7,CASSPPGTAWREQYF
TRBV5-1,TRBJ2-1,CASSLAWQGMNEQFF
TRBV18,TRBJ2-5,CASSPRGDQETQYF
TRBV3-1/TRBV3-2,TRBJ2-3,CASSQVLGGQGGSDTQYF
TRBV27,TRBJ1-2,CASSSILFEGYTF
TRBV4-1,TRBJ1-4,CASSAGTTNEKLFF
TRBV13,TRBJ2-2,CASSSVRAGGTGELFF
TRBV21-1,TRBJ1-5,CASSIDRNSNQPQHF
TRBV7-8,TRBJ2-2,CASSPRDSYTGELFF
TRBV6-5,TRBJ2-7,CASSRTGTYEQYF
TRBV7-8,TRBJ1-2,CASSLWARDGYTF
TRBV7-2,TRBJ1-4,CASSATFGQNEKLFF
TRBV4-3,TRBJ1-2,CASSQGTQVHYGYTF
TRBV30,TRBJ1-5,CAWSVKGKGNQPQHF
TRBV10-3,TRBJ1-3,CAISGGTGGYSGNTIYF
TRBV4-2,TRBJ2-7,CASSQGGDVDEQYF
TRBV7-8,TRBJ1-3,CASSLVGPAWVGNTIYF
TRBV11-2,TRBJ1-2,CASSLGDREYGYTF
TRBV7-2,TRBJ1-5,CASSLGQAGQPQHF
TRBV14,TRBJ1-6,CASSQRTGVLGSPLHF
TRBV3-1/TRBV3-2,TRBJ1-3,CASSQGGSGNTIYF
TRBV7-2,TRBJ1-5,CASSPQGAGAQPQHF
TRBV7-9,TRBJ2-2,CASSFGQGDTGELFF
TRBV28,TRBJ2-3,CASRNRETDTQYF
TRBV5-5,TRBJ2-7,CASSLGVSGGAREQYF
TRBV4-1,TRBJ2-7,CASSQDGTSGGSLSYEQYF
TRBV7-8,TRBJ2-3,CASTLQLAESTDTQYF
TRBV30,TRBJ2-4,CAWRSAGSGIQYF
TRBV19,TRBJ1-2,CASSVTGGLIDGYTF
TRBV10-2,TRBJ1-1,CASSEPRAGTEAFF
TRBV14,TRBJ1-5,CASSPQQGNQPQHF
TRBV5-5,TRBJ2-7,CASSLGVNYEQYF
TRBV5-5,TRBJ1-2,CASSNPQGFGYTF
TRBV5-4,TRBJ2-5,CASSLRDQETQYF
TRBV5-4,TRBJ1-2,CASRLRGGEYGYTF
TRBV30,TRBJ1-5,CAWSAGSSRNQPQHF
TRBV11-2,TRBJ2-1,CASSSPQGRYNEQFF
TRBV5-3,TRBJ2-7,CARSPYYEQYF
TRBV7-9,TRBJ1-1,CASLGQGAEAFF
TRBV19,TRBJ1-1,CASKGDRPFEAFF
TRBV4-3,TRBJ2-5,CASSHTGLAGQETQYF
TRBV3-1/TRBV3-2,TRBJ2-7,CASSQTGHHEQYF
TRBV5-4,TRBJ1-3,CASSLAGSSGNTIYF
TRBV30,TRBJ2-5,CAWRAIGGQETQYF
TRBV5-1,TRBJ2-7,CASSLALDRGEQYF